The 5 T cell receptor beta chains listed next were all sequenced from one sample in a study of blood T cell repertoires in COVID-19. Measured with immunoSEQ multiplex PCR; TCRdb has only the in-frame clones, and not every one. The table lists under 200,000 clones, about 90% of them singletons. Sequencing was done on a sample of peripheral blood. These receptors were taken from a man aged 55-75 years with active or convalescent COVID-19.

The chain has TRBV7-9 and TRBJ1-6, with 9 bases that match TRBD1. The CDR3 sequence is 16 residues long. The ends lost 2 bases at V and 7 bases at J; junction bases unmatched: 6. The germline gives CDR1 SEHNR, CDR2 FQNEAQ (reference sequence). Here the CDR3 DNA reads TGTGCCAGCAGCTTAAAGGGACAGGGAAAAAATTCACCCCTCCACTTT. Translated: CASSLKGQGKNSPLHF.

The J gene is TRBJ1-2, the V gene TRBV5-1, with TRBD1 identical over 8 bases. Germline V gene sequence: CDR1 SGHRS, CDR2 YFSETQ. This CDR3 has 15 amino acids. V shed 4 bases, J shed 0 bases, and the junction held 5 bases outside the gene matches. This CDR3 is CASSAGQAANYGYTF. The CDR3 region has the DNA TGCGCCAGCAGCGCGGGACAGGCTGCTAACTATGGCTACACCTTC.

DNA for the CDR3: TGTGCCATCAGCCAAGACAGGGCGGGAACTGAAGCTTTCTTT. Translated, it gives CAISQDRAGTEAFF. The chain employs TRBV10-3 and TRBJ1-1, with 7 bases identical to TRBD1. Trimming took 6 bases from V and 5 from J; bases not matched to a gene: 9. Germline V gene sequence: CDR1 ENHRY, CDR2 SYGVKD. This CDR3 is 14 amino acids long.

This chain joins TRBV19 and TRBJ1-2; D might be TRBD1 (6 bases). This CDR3 spans 15 amino acids. The germline gives CDR1 LNHDA, CDR2 SQIVND (reference sequence). Trimming pared 5 bases from V and 2 bases from J, leaving 15 bases between. The CDR3 DNA reads TGTGCCAGTAGTGCAAACAGGGACCTAAACTATGGCTACACCTTC. Residues: CASSANRDLNYGYTF.

V usage is TRBV11-1 and J usage is TRBJ2-1; TRBD1 aligns across 12 bases. The CDR3 consists of 15 residues. V lost 3 bases and J lost 7; bases outside the gene matches: 4. CDR1 and CDR2 (germline): SGHAT, FQDESV (reference sequence). CDR3 nucleotide sequence: TGTGCCAGCAGCTTCGGGACAGGGGGCTATAATGAGCAGTTCTTC. It translates to CASSFGTGGYNEQFF.